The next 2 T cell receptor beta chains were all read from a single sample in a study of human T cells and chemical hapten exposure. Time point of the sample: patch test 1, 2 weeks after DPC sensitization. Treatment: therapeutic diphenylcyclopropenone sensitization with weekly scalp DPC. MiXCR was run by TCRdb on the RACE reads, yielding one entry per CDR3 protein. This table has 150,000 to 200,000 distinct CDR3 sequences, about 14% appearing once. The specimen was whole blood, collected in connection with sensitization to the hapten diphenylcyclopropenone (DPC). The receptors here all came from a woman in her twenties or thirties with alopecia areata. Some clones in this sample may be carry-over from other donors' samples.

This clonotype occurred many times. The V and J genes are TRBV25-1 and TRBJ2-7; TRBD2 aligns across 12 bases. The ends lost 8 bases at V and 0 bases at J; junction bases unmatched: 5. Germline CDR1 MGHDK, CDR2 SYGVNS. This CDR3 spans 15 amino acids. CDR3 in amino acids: CASATTSGSSYEQYF. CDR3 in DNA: TGTGCCAGCGCGACGACTAGCGGGAGCTCCTACGAGCAGTACTTC.

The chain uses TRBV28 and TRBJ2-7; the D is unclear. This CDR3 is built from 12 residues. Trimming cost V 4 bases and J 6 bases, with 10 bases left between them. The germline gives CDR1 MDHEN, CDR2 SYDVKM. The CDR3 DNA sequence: TGTGCCAGCAGTTCGGGCCCCCTCGAGCAGTACTTC. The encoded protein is CASSSGPLEQYF.